This T cell receptor (beta chain) was identified during a study of blood T cell repertoires in COVID-19. Looking at the study overall: From T cells, B-cell-depleted T cells, or PBMCs came the material, which was cDNA or gDNA.

Seattle cases were enrolled at active infection and followed longitudinally. V shed 0 bases and J shed 3 bases, with 19 bases lying between them. The CDR3 contains 18 residues. Germline CDR1 LNHDA, CDR2 SQIVND (reference sequence). How the authors handled the data: Amplification from reference gene primers served as the basis for estimated nucleated cell counts. Profiled with immunoSEQ multiplex PCR; TCRdb holds only in-frame clones, not every one. V and J calls and clone size are as listed in that table; D and trimming were resolved from the DNA. The table records roughly 180,000 clones, around 81% of them present only once.

The genes are TRBV19 and TRBJ2-3; D might be TRBD1 (6 bases). Sequencing input: peripheral blood. The receptor comes from a woman aged 40 to 55 with COVID-19, enrolled during active disease. The CDR3 reads CASSIEVEARGGTDTQYF. CDR3 nucleotides: TGTGCCAGTAGTATAGAAGTGGAGGCCAGGGGTGGAACAGATACGCAGTATTTT. Complete variable domain (other parts from reference TRBV19 and TRBJ2-3): DGGITQSPKYLFRKEGQNVTLSCEQNLNHDAMYWYRQDPGQGLRLIYYSQIVNDFQKGDIAEGYSVSREKKESFPLTVTSAQKNPTAFYLCASSIEVEARGGTDTQYFGPGTRLTVL.